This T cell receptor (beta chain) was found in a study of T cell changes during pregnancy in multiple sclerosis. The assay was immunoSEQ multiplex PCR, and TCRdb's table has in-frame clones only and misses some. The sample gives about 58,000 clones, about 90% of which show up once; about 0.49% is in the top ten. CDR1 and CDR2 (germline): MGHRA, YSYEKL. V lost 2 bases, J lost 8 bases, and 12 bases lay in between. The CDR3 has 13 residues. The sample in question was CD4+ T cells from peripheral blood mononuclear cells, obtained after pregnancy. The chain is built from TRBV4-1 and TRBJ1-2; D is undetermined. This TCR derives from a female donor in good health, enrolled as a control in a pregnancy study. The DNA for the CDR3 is TGCGCCAGCAGCCAATGGAACCAACAGGGCTACACCTTC. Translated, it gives CASSQWNQQGYTF.